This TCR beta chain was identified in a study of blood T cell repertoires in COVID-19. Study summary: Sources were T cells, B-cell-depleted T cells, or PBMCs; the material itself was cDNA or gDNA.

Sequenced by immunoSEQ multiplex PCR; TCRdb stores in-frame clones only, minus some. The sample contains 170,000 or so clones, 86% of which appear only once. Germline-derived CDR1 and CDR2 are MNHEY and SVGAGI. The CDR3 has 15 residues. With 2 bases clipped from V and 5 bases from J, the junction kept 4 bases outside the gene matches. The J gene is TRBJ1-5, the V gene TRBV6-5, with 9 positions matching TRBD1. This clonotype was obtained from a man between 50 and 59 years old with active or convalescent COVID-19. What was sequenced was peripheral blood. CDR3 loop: CASSYATGGDQPQHF. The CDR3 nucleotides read TGTGCCAGCAGTTACGCTACAGGGGGCGATCAGCCCCAGCATTTT.